The 31 T cell receptor beta chains in this list originate from one sample, sequenced in a study of blood T cell repertoires in COVID-19. Here immunoSEQ multiplex PCR was the method, and the copy in TCRdb shows in-frame clones only, minus some. This sample has around 150,000 clones, with about three quarters found just once. Sequencing was carried out using peripheral blood. The source is a man aged 55 to 70 with acute or convalescent COVID-19.

V and J are TRBV5-5 and TRBJ2-7; no reliable D call. The CDR3 totals 17 residues. Deletions cut 3 bases from V and 0 bases from J, with 19 bases between. Germline V lookup: CDR1 SGHKS, CDR2 YYEKEE (reference sequence). DNA for the CDR3: TGTGCCAGCAGCTCCCTCTCCTCCCGTAGGAGCTCCTACGAGCAGTACTTC. Protein sequence: CASSSLSSRRSSYEQYF. The complete variable domain, with remaining parts taken from reference TRBV5-5 and TRBJ2-7, reads DAGVTQSPTHLIKTRGQQVTLRCSPISGHKSVSWYQQVLGQGPQFIFQYYEKEERGRGNFPDRFSARQFPNYSSELNVNALLLGDSALYLCASSSLSSRRSSYEQYFGPGTRLTVT.

The chain employs TRBV5-1 and TRBJ2-5; TRBD1 agrees at 8 bases. Germline V lookup: CDR1 SGHRS, CDR2 YFSETQ. Unmatched junction bases numbered 6, after V lost 0 bases and J lost 5 bases. CDR3 length: 15 amino acids. CDR3 residues: CASSLVQGAHETQYF. In DNA form, the CDR3 reads TGCGCCAGCAGCTTGGTCCAGGGGGCCCATGAGACCCAGTACTTC.

The chain carries TRBV11-2 and TRBJ2-7; TRBD1 might be the D (6 bases). CDR3 length: 16 amino acids. In germline, CDR1 is SGHAT, CDR2 FQNNGV. Trimming pared 7 bases from V and 2 bases from J, leaving 21 bases between. The CDR3 here is CASITQRGRGAYEQYF. The CDR3 region has the DNA TGTGCCAGCATCACCCAGAGGGGCAGGGGTGCCTACGAGCAGTACTTC. Combining the CDR3 with reference TRBV11-2 and TRBJ2-7 gives the whole variable domain EAGVAQSPRYKIIEKRQSVAFWCNPISGHATLYWYQQILGQGPKLLIQFQNNGVVDDSQLPKDRFSAERLKGVDSTLKIQPAKLEDSAVYLCASITQRGRGAYEQYFGPGTRLTVT.

This chain joins TRBV30 and TRBJ1-2; no clear D gene. The germline CDR1 and CDR2 sequences are GTSNPN and SVGIG (reference sequence). CDR3 length equals 14 residues. V lost 1 base, J lost 0 bases, and 9 bases lay in between. The CDR3, as DNA: TGTGCCTGGAGTGGAGGCGCCCCTAACTATGGCTACACCTTC. Translating gives CAWSGGAPNYGYTF.

This chain connects TRBV27 to TRBJ1-1; D is possibly TRBD1 (5 bases). The V end was cut by 2 bases, the J end by 4 bases, with 11 bases between. This CDR3 has 14 residues. Germline V lookup: CDR1 MNHEY, CDR2 SMNVEV (reference sequence). The DNA for the CDR3 is TGTGCCAGCAGTTTAAGCAGGGCTGCCACTGAAGCTTTCTTT. Translation gives CASSLSRAATEAFF.

The chain uses TRBV6-5 and TRBJ1-2; 10 bases are shared with TRBD1. The CDR3 spans 13 residues. From germline, CDR1 is MNHEY and CDR2 SVGAGI. V gave up 7 bases and J gave up 8 bases; unmatched junction bases: 7. Here the CDR3 reads CASTLRQGAGYTF. CDR3 in DNA: TGTGCCAGCACCCTCCGACAGGGGGCCGGCTACACCTTC.

The chain uses TRBV10-3 and TRBJ2-2; 10 bases fit TRBD1. Germline values: CDR1 ENHRY, CDR2 SYGVKD. V lost 7 bases to trimming and J lost 4 bases; unmatched junction nucleotides: 6. CDR3 length: 15 residues. This CDR3 is CAIKTGGRATGELFF. The CDR3 DNA reads TGTGCCATCAAGACAGGGGGCAGGGCCACCGGGGAGCTGTTTTTT.

V and J are TRBV5-4 and TRBJ1-1; D ambiguous. This CDR3 has 16 residues. V was shortened by 6 bases and J by 1 base, with 19 bases between the two germline ends. Looked up from germline, CDR1 is SGHNT and CDR2 is YYREEE (reference sequence). The CDR3 loop is CASTKQPRRGNTEAFF. The DNA for the CDR3 is TGTGCCAGCACCAAGCAACCTCGGAGAGGGAACACTGAAGCTTTCTTT.

CDR3 coding DNA: TGTGCCAGCAGTGGACAGGGTTCCCTCACAGATACGCAGTATTTT. Residues: CASSGQGSLTDTQYF. This chain connects TRBV2 to TRBJ2-3; 7 nucleotides align to TRBD1. The ends lost 4 bases at V and 2 bases at J; junction bases unmatched: 6. CDR3 size: 15 residues. Germline CDR1 SNHLY, CDR2 FYNNEI.

The chain combines TRBV7-3 with TRBJ1-2; 8 bases agree with TRBD1. The CDR3 covers 14 residues. Germline CDR1 SGHTA, CDR2 FQGTGA. V gave up 2 bases and J gave up 6 bases; unmatched junction bases: 5. This CDR3 reads CASSLQGARDGYTF. The CDR3, as DNA: TGTGCCAGCAGCTTACAGGGGGCGAGGGATGGCTACACCTTC.

The count of this clone is one. The chain combines TRBV5-8 with TRBJ2-7; D is undetermined. The CDR3 totals 13 residues. Germline V gene lookup returns CDR1 SGHTS and CDR2 YDEGEE. Trimming removed 0 bases from V and 4 bases from J, with 8 bases in between. In DNA form, the CDR3 reads TGTGCCAGCAGCTTGGTTTCCGGTTACGAGCAGTACTTC. It translates to CASSLVSGYEQYF.

The chain has TRBV6-4 and TRBJ2-2; D is perhaps TRBD1 (5 bases). CDR1 and CDR2 from the germline V gene are MRHNA and SNTAGT. This CDR3 comprises 15 residues. Trimming removed 0 bases from V and 3 bases from J, with 8 bases in between. In DNA, the CDR3 is TGTGCCAGCAGTGACTCGGGGCAGGACACCGGGGAGCTGTTTTTT. Its protein product is CASSDSGQDTGELFF.

This clone has a single count. The rearrangement joins TRBV19 to TRBJ2-7; no definite D call. V was clipped by 4 bases and J by 3 bases, with 7 bases between them. The CDR3 extends over 12 amino acids. CDR1 and CDR2 from the germline V gene are LNHDA and SQIVND (reference sequence). The CDR3 protein is CASSTGDYEQYF. DNA for the CDR3: TGTGCCAGTAGTACCGGAGACTACGAGCAGTACTTC.

Remarks on this clone: The sample holds other DNA sequences that translate to the same CDR3. CDR3 bases: TGTGCCAGCAGTTTCCGGGGATTCGCTGAAGCTTTCTTT. It yields the protein CASSFRGFAEAFF. This rearrangement joins TRBV27 to TRBJ1-1; D ambiguous. The V end lost 3 bases, the J end lost 6 bases, and 11 bases lay between the germline ends. Germline V gives CDR1 MNHEY, CDR2 SMNVEV (reference sequence). The CDR3 is 13 amino acids.

The V gene is TRBV9, the J gene TRBJ1-1, with D unclear. Germline lookup yields CDR1 SGDLS and CDR2 YYNGEE. This CDR3 contains 15 residues. Trimming left V 4 bases short and J 0 bases short, with 13 bases between. The CDR3: CASSPHQEVNTEAFF. The CDR3 DNA is TGTGCCAGCAGCCCCCACCAGGAGGTGAACACTGAAGCTTTCTTT.

This chain links TRBV5-1 with TRBJ1-4, with D possibly TRBD1 on 5 matching bases. Germline lookup yields CDR1 SGHRS and CDR2 YFSETQ. CDR3 size: 14 residues. Trimming removed 3 bases from V and 3 bases from J, with 9 bases in between. The CDR3 DNA is TGCGCCAGCAGCTCCCGGGACTCTAATGAAAAACTGTTTTTT. This translates into CASSSRDSNEKLFF.

V gene TRBV5-1 combines with J gene TRBJ2-7; 8 positions agree with TRBD1. Per the germline V gene, CDR1 is SGHRS and CDR2 is YFSETQ. The CDR3 spans 14 residues. Unmatched junction bases numbered 4, after V lost 2 bases and J lost 3 bases. CDR3 loop: CASSFGQGHYEQYF. The CDR3 nucleotides are TGCGCCAGCAGCTTTGGACAGGGTCACTACGAGCAGTACTTC.

The CDR3 DNA follows: TGTGCCAGCAGCTTGTTCTCGCGGGGGTACAATGAGCAGTTCTTC. Translated, it gives CASSLFSRGYNEQFF. The genes are TRBV5-6 and TRBJ2-1; TRBD2 aligns across 7 bases. The CDR3 runs 15 residues. Looked up from germline, CDR1 is SGHDT and CDR2 is YYEEEE. The ends lost 1 base at V and 4 bases at J; junction bases unmatched: 5.

CDR3 region: CASSYSLDSPLHF. In DNA, the CDR3 is TGTGCCAGCAGTTACTCGTTAGATTCACCCCTCCACTTT. This chain connects TRBV6-5 to TRBJ1-6; D is unresolved. The CDR3 covers 13 residues. The V end was cut by 0 bases, the J end by 8 bases, with 5 bases between. Germline lookup yields CDR1 MNHEY and CDR2 SVGAGI.

The chain has TRBV13 and TRBJ1-1, with D unresolved. The V end was cut by 1 base, the J end by 7 bases, with 10 bases between. Germline CDR1 reads PRHDT; CDR2 reads FYEKMQ (reference sequence). The CDR3 extends over 13 amino acids. This CDR3 reads CASSLALGVEAFF. The DNA for the CDR3 is TGTGCCAGCAGCTTAGCTCTGGGCGTTGAAGCTTTCTTT.

The V call is TRBV16, the J call TRBJ1-1; unclear D gene. Trimming removed 3 bases at V and 1 base at J, with 9 bases between. The CDR3 totals 14 residues. CDR1 is KGHSY and CDR2 is FQNENV in the germline V gene. CDR3 sequence reads: CASSQSAENTEAFF. As DNA, the CDR3 is TGTGCCAGCAGCCAGTCCGCAGAGAACACTGAAGCTTTCTTT. The full variable domain, with the rest looked up from reference TRBV16 and TRBJ1-1, is GEEVAQTPKHLVRGEGQKAKLYCAPIKGHSYVFWYQQVLKNEFKFLISFQNENVFDETGMPKERFSAKCLPNSPCSLEIQATKLEDSAVYFCASSQSAENTEAFFGQGTRLTVV.

V gene TRBV30 combines with J gene TRBJ1-4; 8 positions agree with TRBD1. The CDR3 covers 14 residues. V trimming: 2 bases; J trimming: 7 bases; junction bases outside the gene matches: 6. Germline values: CDR1 GTSNPN, CDR2 SVGIG (reference sequence). The CDR3 sequence: CAWSRTGGIEKLFF. The CDR3 DNA reads as TGTGCCTGGAGTCGTACAGGGGGGATTGAAAAACTGTTTTTT.

The V gene is TRBV4-1, the J gene TRBJ2-7, with TRBD1 matching 9 bases. Per the germline V gene, CDR1 is MGHRA and CDR2 is YSYEKL. The CDR3 consists of 14 residues. V lost 1 base and J lost 7; bases outside the gene matches: 5. In DNA form, the CDR3 reads TGCGCCAGCAGCCAAGGGACAGGGGTGGAAGAGCAGTACTTC. Translation: CASSQGTGVEEQYF.

V gene TRBV7-3 combines with J gene TRBJ2-2; tentatively, D is TRBD2 (5 bases). Germline V gene sequence: CDR1 SGHTA, CDR2 FQGTGA. V was pared by 5 bases and J by 3 bases, with 13 bases between. CDR3 length equals 15 residues. The DNA of the CDR3 is TGTGCCAGCAGCCCCCGGGCGGGCTACACCGGGGAGCTGTTTTTT. Protein sequence: CASSPRAGYTGELFF.

The rearrangement joins TRBV29-1 to TRBJ1-5; D may be TRBD1 (5 bases). This CDR3 has 14 residues. Trimming stripped 7 bases from V and 3 bases from J, with 16 bases between. Per the germline V gene, CDR1 is SQVTM and CDR2 is ANQGSEA. DNA of the CDR3: TGCAGCGCAGGACTCGGGGGTTCCAATCAGCCCCAGCATTTT. Translation: CSAGLGGSNQPQHF.

V usage is TRBV6-5 and J usage is TRBJ2-1; 9 bases agree with TRBD1. Trimming cost V 6 bases and J 7 bases; bases outside gene matches: 1. CDR1 is MNHEY and CDR2 is SVGAGI in the germline V gene. This CDR3 has 12 amino acids. CDR3 in amino acids: CASRGTGNEQFF. The DNA for the CDR3 is TGTGCCAGCAGAGGGACAGGGAATGAGCAGTTCTTC.

This clone was picked up one time. The chain has TRBV6-5 and TRBJ1-1; weak D call: TRBD1 (6 bases). Trimming removed 1 base at V and 1 base at J, with 10 bases between. The germline gives CDR1 MNHEY, CDR2 SVGAGI. The CDR3 loop spans 15 amino acids. In DNA, the CDR3 is TGTGCCAGCAGTTACTTAGACAGGAGGAACACTGAAGCTTTCTTT. Translated: CASSYLDRRNTEAFF.

The V call is TRBV5-6, the J call TRBJ1-1, with D maybe TRBD1 (6 bases). This CDR3 is built from 14 residues. V gave up 9 bases and J gave up 1 base, with 16 bases separating them. Per the germline V gene, CDR1 is SGHDT and CDR2 is YYEEEE. The CDR3 region is CATTSGGQNTEAFF. CDR3 coding DNA: TGTGCCACCACCTCGGGGGGACAGAACACTGAAGCTTTCTTT.

The rearrangement joins TRBV18 to TRBJ2-2; a weak D match, TRBD2 (6 bases). With 2 bases removed from V and 5 bases from J, the gap between germline ends came to 18 bases. Germline lookup yields CDR1 KGHSH and CDR2 LQKENI. This CDR3 is 17 amino acids long. The CDR3 spells CASSPGPGIRETGELFF. As DNA, the CDR3 is TGTGCCAGCTCACCAGGGCCGGGCATACGGGAGACCGGGGAGCTGTTTTTT.

The gene calls are TRBV19 and TRBJ2-3; D is perhaps TRBD1 (6 bases). The CDR3 is 15 residues long. Germline V CDR1 and CDR2: LNHDA, SQIVND (reference sequence). V was cut by 8 bases and J by 0 bases, with 15 bases left in between. CDR3 sequence: CASALTGPSTDTQYF. CDR3 DNA: TGTGCCAGTGCGCTGACAGGCCCTAGCACAGATACGCAGTATTTT.

The rearrangement joins TRBV7-3 to TRBJ2-2; 10 nucleotides match TRBD2. This CDR3 region has 15 residues. V shed 3 bases and J 6 bases; nucleotides not matched to a gene: 4. The germline V gene has CDR1 SGHTA and CDR2 FQGTGA. This chain's CDR3 is CASSLSGGAAGELFF. The CDR3 nucleotides are TGTGCCAGCAGCTTGAGCGGGGGGGCTGCCGGGGAGCTGTTTTTT.